These 10 T cell receptor beta chains were sequenced from one sample in a study of blood T cell repertoires in COVID-19. Sequencing used immunoSEQ multiplex PCR; TCRdb keeps in-frame clones, though not all of them. The table has more than 75,000 clones, approximately 80% seen once; the top ten hold just under 25%. The sample consisted of peripheral blood. Receptors originate from a man in his fifties or sixties with acute or convalescent COVID-19.

The sample holds a few counts of this clone. The chain joins TRBV4-2 to TRBJ1-1; D call uncertain. The CDR3 contains 14 residues. Germline assignment: CDR1 LGHNA and CDR2 YNFKEQ. V lost 0 bases to trimming and J lost 2 bases, with 7 bases between them. CDR3 region: CASSQDGDNTEAFF. CDR3 in DNA: TGTGCCAGCAGCCAAGACGGGGATAACACTGAAGCTTTCTTT.

This chain joins TRBV7-6 and TRBJ2-5; no clear D gene. The V gene lost 1 base and the J gene lost 4 bases, with 10 bases spanning the gap. The CDR3 length is 14 residues. Germline V gene lookup returns CDR1 SGHVS and CDR2 FNYEAQ. CDR3 sequence reads: CASSLDGMRETQYF. The CDR3 coding sequence is TGTGCCAGCAGCTTAGATGGTATGAGAGAGACCCAGTACTTC. Full variable domain (missing parts from reference TRBV7-6 and TRBJ2-5): GAGVSQSPRYKVTKRGQDVALRCDPISGHVSLYWYRQALGQGPEFLTYFNYEAQQDKSGLPNDRFSAERPEGSISTLTIQRTEQRDSAMYRCASSLDGMRETQYFGPGTRLLVL.

The genes are TRBV18 and TRBJ2-2; 9 bases map to TRBD1. The germline V gene encodes CDR1 KGHSH and CDR2 LQKENI. The J segment lost 2 bases and the V segment lost 4 bases, leaving 5 bases of the junction unmatched. This CDR3 contains 16 residues. CDR3 DNA: TGTGCCAGCTCACGACCGGACAGGGGAAACACCGGGGAGCTGTTTTTT. This translates into CASSRPDRGNTGELFF.

J is TRBJ1-2 and V is TRBV2, with 9 bases matching TRBD1. Germline V CDR1 and CDR2: SNHLY, FYNNEI. The V gene end was trimmed by 8 bases and the J gene end by 5 bases; junction bases not matched to a gene: 6. The CDR3 has 13 amino acids. CDR3 in amino acids: CASAGTGSYGYTF. CDR3 DNA: TGTGCCAGCGCCGGGACAGGGAGTTATGGCTACACCTTC.

The gene calls are TRBV18 and TRBJ2-5; 10 bases map to TRBD1. Trimming removed 3 bases from V and 5 bases from J; junction bases left unmatched: 3. Germline V CDR1 and CDR2: KGHSH, LQKENI. The CDR3 covers 14 residues. CDR3 amino acids: CASSPGQGMETQYF. The DNA for the CDR3 is TGTGCCAGCTCACCGGGACAGGGGATGGAGACCCAGTACTTC.

The chain has TRBV18 and TRBJ1-3; D is perhaps TRBD1 (6 bases). Germline V gene data show CDR1 as KGHSH and CDR2 as LQKENI. Trimming left V 7 bases short and J 4 bases short, with 11 bases between. The CDR3 loop spans 13 amino acids. CDR3 residues: CASYPQGGNTIYF. The CDR3 DNA sequence: TGTGCCAGCTACCCTCAGGGGGGAAACACCATATATTTT.

About this clone: Other DNA sequences within the sample encode an identical CDR3. The V and J genes are TRBV7-2 and TRBJ2-2; possible D gene TRBD1, 5 bases. Trimming cost V 5 bases and J 5 bases, with 12 bases left between them. The CDR3 is 14 residues long. CDR1 and CDR2 (germline): SGHTA, FQGNSA. This CDR3 is CASSHRDRTGELFF. In DNA, the CDR3 is TGTGCCAGCAGCCACCGAGACAGAACCGGGGAGCTGTTTTTT.

The chain employs TRBV7-2 and TRBJ1-6; D is possibly TRBD1 (6 bases). The CDR3 is made up of 15 amino acids. V lost 4 bases and J 0 bases, leaving 7 bases between the germline ends. Looked up from germline, CDR1 is SGHTA and CDR2 is FQGNSA. CDR3 residues: CASSSTGSYNSPLHF. The CDR3 nucleotides are TGTGCCAGCAGCTCGACAGGCTCCTATAATTCACCCCTCCACTTT.

The V gene is TRBV24-1, the J gene TRBJ2-3; 9 bases are a match to TRBD1. Trimming at V came to 9 bases and at J to 0 bases, leaving 9 bases not matched to a gene. Germline CDR1 is KGHDR and CDR2 is SFDVKD. This CDR3 has 16 amino acids. CDR3 sequence (DNA): TGTGCCACCTCAGGACAGGGGTGGTCAAGCACAGATACGCAGTATTTT. Protein product: CATSGQGWSSTDTQYF.

The V gene is TRBV6-2 or TRBV6-3, the J gene TRBJ2-5; tentatively, D is TRBD1 (6 bases). The ends were cut back, 2 bases at V and 2 bases at J, with 18 bases in the middle. The CDR3 length is 17 residues. CDR1 and CDR2 (germline): MNHEY, SVGEGT. CDR3 in amino acids: CASSYQGQRLPQETQYF. For the CDR3, the DNA is TGTGCCAGCAGTTACCAGGGACAACGGCTCCCACAAGAGACCCAGTACTTC.